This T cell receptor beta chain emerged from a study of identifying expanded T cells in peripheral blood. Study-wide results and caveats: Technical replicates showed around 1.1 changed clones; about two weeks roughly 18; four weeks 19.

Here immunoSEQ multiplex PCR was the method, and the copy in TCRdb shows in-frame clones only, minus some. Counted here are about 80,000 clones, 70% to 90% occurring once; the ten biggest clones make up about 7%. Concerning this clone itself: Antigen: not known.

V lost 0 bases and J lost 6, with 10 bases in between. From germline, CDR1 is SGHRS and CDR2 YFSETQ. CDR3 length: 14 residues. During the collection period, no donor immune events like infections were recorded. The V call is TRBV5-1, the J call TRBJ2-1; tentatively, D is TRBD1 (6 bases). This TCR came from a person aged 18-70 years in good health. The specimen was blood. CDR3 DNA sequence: TGCGCCAGCAGCTTGGCGGACAGCCGCAATGAGCAGTTCTTC. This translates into CASSLADSRNEQFF.